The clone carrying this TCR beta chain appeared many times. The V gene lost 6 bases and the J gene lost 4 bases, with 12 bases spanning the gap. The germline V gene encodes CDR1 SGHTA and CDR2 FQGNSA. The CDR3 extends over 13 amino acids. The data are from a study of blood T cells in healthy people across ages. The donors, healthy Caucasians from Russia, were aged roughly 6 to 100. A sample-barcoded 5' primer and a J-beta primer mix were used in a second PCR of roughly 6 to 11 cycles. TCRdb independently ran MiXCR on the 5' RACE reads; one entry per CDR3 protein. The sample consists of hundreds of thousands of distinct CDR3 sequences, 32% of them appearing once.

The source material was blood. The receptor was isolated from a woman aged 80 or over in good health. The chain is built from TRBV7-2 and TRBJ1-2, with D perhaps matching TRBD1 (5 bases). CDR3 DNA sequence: TGTGCCAGCAGTTTACAGGTCGCCTATGGCTACACCTTC. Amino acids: CASSLQVAYGYTF.